This T cell receptor beta chain was found in a study of cytomegalovirus exposure and HLA in healthy donors. Study overall: According to later analysis, the same platform produced the roughly 130 validation and about 630 first-cohort repertoires. Notes on the study in general: Listed as cytomegalovirus-associated were 150 to 200 TCR beta chains.

Details on this clone: The antigen is undetermined.

Produced via immunoSEQ multiplex PCR; TCRdb's table is partial and in-frame only. Of 100,000 to 150,000 clones in the sample, under 90% were seen once. Germline CDR1 reads SGHVS; CDR2 reads FNYEAQ. V gave up 3 bases and J gave up 9 bases, with 15 bases separating them. This CDR3 comprises 14 residues. The sample consisted of PBMCs. This chain links TRBV7-6 with TRBJ2-1; tentative D call: TRBD2 (6 bases). This sequence originates from a woman between 18 and 29 years old in good health and CMV-seronegative. CDR3 sequence reads: CASSFVTEGSEQFF. CDR3 nucleotide sequence: TGTGCCAGCAGCTTTGTAACGGAGGGGAGTGAGCAGTTCTTC.